The 18 T cell receptor beta chains below come from one sample, sequenced in a study of regulatory T cells in long-lasting Graves disease. Indicated time point: newly diagnosed GD, antithyroid drugs for less than 3 months. From PBMCs, RNA was extracted and then used to make the TCR library. According to the study, TCR beta libraries were built with iRepertoire HTBI primers and CDR3-region Arm-PCR. TCRdb re-derived calls from the multiplex PCR reads in MiXCR, one entry per CDR3 protein. The sample has 520,000 or so distinct CDR3 sequences; approximately 12% are singletons. This sample was shared with a second study, whose subject was T cells in Graves' hyperthyroidism and ophthalmopathy.

This sample comprised peripheral blood mononuclear cells (PBMCs), obtained at new diagnosis, from a patient treated with antithyroid drugs. The receptors shown here come from a woman in her 30s with Graves disease.

This clonotype showed up many times. The genes are TRBV5-5 and TRBJ2-6; no definite D call. The CDR3 is 15 amino acids. Germline V gene lookup returns CDR1 SGHKS and CDR2 YYEKEE (reference sequence). The V end was cut by 6 bases, the J end by 4 bases, with 14 bases between. This chain's CDR3 is CASTYVGSGANVLTF. Written as DNA, the CDR3 is TGTGCCAGCACCTACGTCGGGTCAGGGGCCAACGTCCTGACTTTC. The whole variable domain, remainder taken from reference TRBV5-5 and TRBJ2-6, is DAGVTQSPTHLIKTRGQQVTLRCSPISGHKSVSWYQQVLGQGPQFIFQYYEKEERGRGNFPDRFSARQFPNYSSELNVNALLLGDSALYLCASTYVGSGANVLTFGAGSRLTVL.

The sample holds many counts of this clonotype. The rearrangement uses TRBV7-8 and TRBJ2-3; D possibly corresponds to TRBD2 (6 bases). Per the germline V gene, CDR1 is SGHVS and CDR2 is FQNEAQ. V gave up 6 bases and J gave up 1 base, with 17 bases separating them. The CDR3 totals 16 residues. The CDR3 region has the DNA TGTGCCAGCAGACGAACGAGGGCTAGCGGCACAGATACGCAGTATTTT. It is translated as CASRRTRASGTDTQYF.

This clonotype was recorded at least ten times. CDR3 loop: CASSLEKWSRGRSTGELFF. For the CDR3, the DNA is TGTGCCAGCAGCTTGGAAAAGTGGAGCCGGGGTCGGAGCACCGGGGAGCTGTTTTTT. The rearrangement links TRBV11-3 to TRBJ2-2; D possibly corresponds to TRBD2 (5 bases). Per germline, CDR1 SGHNT and CDR2 YENEEA. The V end lost 3 bases, the J end lost 4 bases, and 24 bases lay between the germline ends. The CDR3 consists of 19 residues.

The chain is built from TRBV6-1 and TRBJ2-7; 8 bases are shared with TRBD1. The germline gives CDR1 MNHNS, CDR2 SASEGT. The ends lost 6 bases at V and 5 bases at J; junction bases unmatched: 9. The CDR3 length is 14 residues. The DNA of the CDR3 is TGTGCCAGCAGAATAGACAGGGGTTTCCACGAGCAGTACTTC. Its translation is CASRIDRGFHEQYF.

This clonotype occurred many times. The chain links TRBV2 to TRBJ2-7; the match to TRBD1 covers 7 bases. V dropped 5 bases and J dropped 1; count of bases not matched to a gene: 14. Germline V CDR1 and CDR2: SNHLY, FYNNEI. There are 17 residues in the CDR3. CDR3 sequence: CASSHPRDSWGSYEQYF. In DNA form, the CDR3 reads TGTGCCAGCAGTCATCCCCGGGACAGCTGGGGATCCTACGAGCAGTACTTC.

In this sample, this clonotype turned up many times. This rearrangement joins TRBV7-8 to TRBJ2-1; 10 bases line up with TRBD2. V lost 2 bases, J lost 5 bases, and 12 bases stayed unmatched. CDR3 size: 18 residues. CDR1 SGHVS and CDR2 FQNEAQ come from the germline V gene. The CDR3 spells CASSLRGISGRIHNEQFF. As DNA, the CDR3 is TGTGCCAGCAGCTTAAGGGGGATTAGCGGGAGGATCCACAATGAGCAGTTCTTC.

In DNA form, the CDR3 reads TGTGCCAGCAGTACTGCTGAACAGCCCCAGCATTTT. Protein sequence: CASSTAEQPQHF. The chain uses TRBV12-3 or TRBV12-4 and TRBJ1-5, with D unclear. V was shortened by 5 bases and J by 7 bases, with 9 bases between the two germline ends. The CDR3 length is 12 residues.

A single count supports this clonotype. This chain joins TRBV28 and TRBJ1-4; maybe TRBD1 (6 bases). The V gene's germline CDR1 is MDHEN and CDR2 SYDVKM. This CDR3 has 15 amino acids. Trimming left V 2 bases short and J 2 bases short, with 9 bases between. CDR3 residues: CASSLKRGTNEKLFF. The CDR3, as DNA: TGTGCCAGCAGTTTAAAAAGGGGGACTAATGAAAAACTGTTTTTT.

This clonotype was seen repeatedly, ten times or more. The chain combines TRBV29-1 with TRBJ2-5; D is unresolved. This CDR3 has 12 residues. Germline V lookup: CDR1 SQVTM, CDR2 ANQGSEA. Trimming took 4 bases from V and 2 from J, leaving 8 bases between them. CDR3 amino acids: CSVGLDQETQYF. CDR3 nucleotide sequence: TGCAGCGTTGGGCTAGATCAAGAGACCCAGTACTTC. The entire variable domain, with the rest obtained from reference TRBV29-1 and TRBJ2-5, is as follows: SAVISQKPSRDICQRGTSLTIQCQVDSQVTMMFWYRQQPGQSLTLIATANQGSEATYESGFVIDKFPISRPNLTFSTLTVSNMSPEDSSIYLCSVGLDQETQYFGPGTRLLVL.

The chain links TRBV7-9 to TRBJ1-4; D is possibly TRBD1 (5 bases). The V end was cut by 5 bases, the J end by 10 bases, with 11 bases between. This CDR3 has 12 residues. CDR1 SEHNR and CDR2 FQNEAQ come from the germline V gene (reference sequence). Written as DNA, the CDR3 is TGTGCCAGCAGCCCCGACAGCGGAAAACTGTTTTTT. Its protein is CASSPDSGKLFF.

This clonotype came up many times. The chain is built from TRBV18 and TRBJ2-7; a possible D gene is TRBD2 (5 bases). CDR1 KGHSH and CDR2 LQKENI come from the germline V gene. The V end lost 2 bases, the J end lost 6 bases, and 11 bases lay between the germline ends. This CDR3 is built from 13 residues. The CDR3 is CASSPSLGGEQYF. The CDR3 DNA reads TGTGCCAGCTCACCAAGCTTAGGAGGCGAGCAGTACTTC.

This clonotype was counted many times. The genes are TRBV24-1 and TRBJ2-1; 7 positions agree with TRBD1. J lost 9 bases, V lost 7 bases, and 11 bases had no gene match. The CDR3 has 14 amino acids. The germline CDR1 and CDR2 sequences are KGHDR and SFDVKD. In DNA form, the CDR3 reads TGTGCCACCAGCGATCCCGCAGGGGGATTTGAGCAGTTCTTC. Translated: CATSDPAGGFEQFF.

Ten or more counts support this clonotype. The chain recombines TRBV30 with TRBJ1-4, with a tentative D call TRBD1 (5 bases). The CDR3 runs 15 residues. Looked up from germline, CDR1 is GTSNPN and CDR2 is SVGIG (reference sequence). With 6 bases removed from V and 0 bases from J, the gap between germline ends came to 14 bases. The DNA for the CDR3 is TGTGCCTGCAGGGTCAGGAGAGCAACTAATGAAAAACTGTTTTTT. This encodes CACRVRRATNEKLFF. Combining the CDR3 with reference TRBV30 and TRBJ1-4 gives the whole variable domain SQTIHQWPATLVQPVGSPLSLECTVEGTSNPNLYWYRQAAGRGLQLLFYSVGIGQISSEVPQNLSASRPQDRQFILSSKKLLLSDSGFYLCACRVRRATNEKLFFGSGTQLSVL.

The sample holds many counts of this clonotype. The gene calls are TRBV4-2 and TRBJ2-7, with TRBD2 as a possible D gene (6 bases). Germline lookup yields CDR1 LGHNA and CDR2 YNFKEQ. Trimming shortened V by 0 bases and J by 7 bases, and 22 bases separated the two germline ends. The CDR3 sequence is 17 residues long. The CDR3: CASSQDQEVAVGWEQYF. For the CDR3, the DNA is TGTGCCAGCAGCCAAGATCAGGAGGTAGCGGTGGGCTGGGAGCAGTACTTC.

This clonotype was recorded a few times. The chain couples TRBV6-9 to TRBJ2-3, with TRBD1 matching 7 bases. The germline gives CDR1 MNHGY, CDR2 SVAAGI. This CDR3 contains 15 residues. Trimming took 3 bases from V and 1 from J; bases not matched to a gene: 4. The CDR3 loop reads CASSYRDRRTDTQYF. The DNA for the CDR3 is TGTGCCAGCAGTTACCGGGACAGACGCACAGATACGCAGTATTTT.

This clonotype was detected ten times or more. The CDR3 DNA sequence: TGTGCCAGCAGCCGCTGGACTAGCGGGAGAGAGAATGAGCAGTTCTTC. Translation gives CASSRWTSGRENEQFF. The gene calls are TRBV2 and TRBJ2-1; 13 positions agree with TRBD2. The germline CDR1 and CDR2 sequences are SNHLY and FYNNEI. The V and J ends lost 6 bases and 7 bases, in that order; junction bases with no gene match: 9. The CDR3 runs to 16 residues.

The chain uses TRBV5-4 and TRBJ2-2; D possibly corresponds to TRBD1 (5 bases). Germline CDR1 is SGHNT and CDR2 is YYREEE (reference sequence). Deletions cut 1 base from V and 1 base from J, with 11 bases between. This CDR3 comprises 16 residues. This CDR3 is CASSLITGMNTGELFF. The CDR3 DNA follows: TGTGCCAGCAGCTTGATAACAGGAATGAACACCGGGGAGCTGTTTTTT.

This clonotype was recorded at least ten times. The chain joins TRBV11-2 to TRBJ2-1, with D maybe TRBD2 (5 bases). With 2 bases removed from V and 2 bases from J, the gap between germline ends came to 10 bases. This CDR3 contains 15 residues. CDR1 and CDR2 from the germline V gene are SGHAT and FQNNGV. The CDR3 reads CASSLTRETYNEQFF. CDR3 DNA sequence: TGTGCCAGCAGCTTAACGAGGGAGACCTACAATGAGCAGTTCTTC. The full variable domain, completed using reference TRBV11-2 and TRBJ2-1, is EAGVAQSPRYKIIEKRQSVAFWCNPISGHATLYWYQQILGQGPKLLIQFQNNGVVDDSQLPKDRFSAERLKGVDSTLKIQPAKLEDSAVYLCASSLTRETYNEQFFGPGTRLTVL.